This note documents a single T cell receptor beta chain sequence. This sample was included in a study of blood T cell repertoires in COVID-19. Turning to the study itself: The United States, Italy and Spain provided the acute and convalescent COVID-19 samples. From T cells, B-cell-depleted T cells, or PBMCs came the material, which was cDNA or gDNA.

The CDR3 contains 14 residues. Original data processing: The authors estimated nucleated cell counts from reference gene primer amplification. Generated by immunoSEQ multiplex PCR, the TCRdb table keeps only in-frame clones and is missing some. The DNA was the basis for D and trimming; V, J and clone size are from that table. The data contain approximately 100,000 clones, 85% of them singletons. The sample consisted of peripheral blood. This clonotype was obtained from a woman in her sixties or seventies with active or convalescent COVID-19. The chain uses TRBV21-1 and TRBJ2-3; TRBD1, the table's D call, lacks a check against the DNA. TRBV21-1 is recorded as a pseudogene. The CDR3 loop reads CASTDGQCTDTQYF. For the CDR3, the DNA is TGTGCCAGCACTGACGGACAGTGCACAGATACGCAGTATTTT.